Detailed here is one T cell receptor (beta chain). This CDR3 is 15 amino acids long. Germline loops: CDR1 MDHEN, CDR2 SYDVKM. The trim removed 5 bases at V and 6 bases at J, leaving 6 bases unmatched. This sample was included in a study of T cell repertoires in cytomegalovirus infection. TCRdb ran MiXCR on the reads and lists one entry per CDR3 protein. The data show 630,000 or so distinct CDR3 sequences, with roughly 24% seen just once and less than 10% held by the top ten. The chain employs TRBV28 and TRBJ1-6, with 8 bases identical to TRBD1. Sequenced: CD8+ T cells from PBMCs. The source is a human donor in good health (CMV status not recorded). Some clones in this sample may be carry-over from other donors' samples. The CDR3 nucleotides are TGTGCCAGCAGTCCCCGGGACAGGCTTAATTCACCCCTCCACTTT. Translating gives CASSPRDRLNSPLHF.